This T cell receptor (beta chain) was recovered during a study of identical twins. General study points: Without tracking the same donors, conclusions rested on cross-sectional statistical analysis. Out-of-frame beta chain sequences displayed weaker excess sharing between twins. Models underpredicted monozygotic twin sharing of out-of-frame TCR alpha.

The cDNA had a unique molecular identifier and a template-switch universal primer site. TCRdb processed the 5' RACE reads anew with MiXCR; each CDR3 protein has one entry. The repertoire holds around 480,000 distinct CDR3 sequences, with 13% to 15% as singletons. This clonotype was recorded many times. Its specificity is not known. CDR1 and CDR2 (germline): SEHNR, FQNEAQ (reference sequence). The CDR3 totals 14 residues. V was pared by 5 bases and J by 0 bases, with 5 bases between. The data also belong to a second study, concerning yellow fever vaccine responses in identical twins.

The clonotype originates from a young woman in good health. The genes are TRBV7-9 and TRBJ2-6; D unclear. Sequenced: CD4+ T cells sorted from blood. The CDR3 coding sequence is TGTGCCAGCAGCCCCCCCTCTGGGGCCAACGTCCTGACTTTC. This gives the protein CASSPPSGANVLTF.